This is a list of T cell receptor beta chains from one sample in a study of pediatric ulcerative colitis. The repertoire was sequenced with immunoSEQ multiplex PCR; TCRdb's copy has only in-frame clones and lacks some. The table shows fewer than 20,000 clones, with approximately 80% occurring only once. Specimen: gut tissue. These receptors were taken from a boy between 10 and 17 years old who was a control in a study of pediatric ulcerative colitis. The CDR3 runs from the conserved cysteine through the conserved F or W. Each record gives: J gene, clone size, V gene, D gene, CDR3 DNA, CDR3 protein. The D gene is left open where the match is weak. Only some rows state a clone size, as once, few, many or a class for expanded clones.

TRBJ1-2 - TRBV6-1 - TGTGCCAGCACCGAGCTAGCTTTTAACTATGGCTACACCTTC CASTELAFNYGYTF
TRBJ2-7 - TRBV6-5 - TGTGCCAGCCGCTCCAACCTAGGGGAGCAGTACTTC CASRSNLGEQYF
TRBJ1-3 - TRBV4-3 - TGCGCCAGCAGTCCTTTGGAGGGGGGAAACACCATATATTTT CASSPLEGGNTIYF
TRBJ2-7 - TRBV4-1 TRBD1 TGCGCCAGCAGCCAGGCGCCCGGGACAGGGGGAGTTTTCGGCTACGAGCAGTACTTC CASSQAPGTGGVFGYEQYF
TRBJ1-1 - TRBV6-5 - TGTGCCAGCAGTTACTCGAGGGGGGAAGCTGAAGCTTTCTTT CASSYSRGEAEAFF
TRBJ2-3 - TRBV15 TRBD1 TGTGCCACCAGCAAGGGACAGGGGAAAAGCACAGATACGCAGTATTTT CATSKGQGKSTDTQYF
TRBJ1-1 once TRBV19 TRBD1 TGTGCCAGTAGCGTTAACCGGGACAGAGGTGAAGCTTTCTTT CASSVNRDRGEAFF
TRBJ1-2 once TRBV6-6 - TGTGCCAGCAGTTGGGGCGCTAACTATGGCTACACCTTC CASSWGANYGYTF
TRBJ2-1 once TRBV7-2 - TGTGCCAGCAGCCCCGCCGGGACTTACCCCAATGAGCAGTTCTTC CASSPAGTYPNEQFF
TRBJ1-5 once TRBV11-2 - TGTGCCAGCAGCTTAGATGGGCAGACCAATCAGCCCCAGCATTTT CASSLDGQTNQPQHF
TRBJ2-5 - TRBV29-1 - TGCAGCGTGGGGGGCGGAATATCGGAGACCCAGTACTTC CSVGGGISETQYF
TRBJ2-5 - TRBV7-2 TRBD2 TGTGCCAGCAGCGTTACTATGGGGGAGGGGGAGACCCAGTACTTC CASSVTMGEGETQYF
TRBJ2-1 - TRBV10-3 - TGTGCCATCAGCGAGGCTTTCGGCTACAATGAGCAGTTCTTC CAISEAFGYNEQFF
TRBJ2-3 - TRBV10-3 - TGTGCCATCAGTGCTCCGCCGTTCCCGGATACGCAGTATTTT CAISAPPFPDTQYF
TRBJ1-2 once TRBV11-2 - TGTGCCAGCAGCTTAAAGGATTACTATGGCTACACCTTC CASSLKDYYGYTF
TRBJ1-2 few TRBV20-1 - TGCAGTGCTACACACAGGGCCGGCTACACCTTC CSATHRAGYTF
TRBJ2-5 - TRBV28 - TGTGCCAGCAGTTTTCGGCTGTCGGACCTAACGATCCAAGAGACCCAGTACTTC CASSFRLSDLTIQETQYF
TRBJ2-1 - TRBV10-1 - TGCGCCAGCTCCCACAGGGAGGCCAATGAGCAGTTCTTC CASSHREANEQFF
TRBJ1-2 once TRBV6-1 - TGTGCCAGCAGTGAACACGGCGGCAACTATGGCTACACCTTC CASSEHGGNYGYTF
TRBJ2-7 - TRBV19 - TGTGCCAGTAGTGGAGGACAGTACGAGCAGTACTTC CASSGGQYEQYF
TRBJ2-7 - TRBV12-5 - TGTGCTAGTGGTTTCGTAGAATTGAAGGGGGGCCTCTACGAGCAGTACTTC CASGFVELKGGLYEQYF
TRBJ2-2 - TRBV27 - TGTGCCAGCAGTTTATCGAGCAAAGGTAAGCCCGGCACCGGGGAGCTGTTTTTT CASSLSSKGKPGTGELFF
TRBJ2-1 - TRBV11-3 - TGTGCCAGCAGCGCCGGGACATACAATGAGCAGTTCTTC CASSAGTYNEQFF
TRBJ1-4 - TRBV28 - TGTGCCAGCCGCACCGGCGCAGGTGAAAAACTGTTTTTT CASRTGAGEKLFF
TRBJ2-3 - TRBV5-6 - TGTGCCAGCAGCTTTGGGGCAGTCTTAGATACGCAGTATTTT CASSFGAVLDTQYF
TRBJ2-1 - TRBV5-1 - TGCGCCAGCAGCTTGGCTTTCCCCCCCAATGAGCAGTTCTTC CASSLAFPPNEQFF
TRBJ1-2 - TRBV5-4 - TGTGCCAGCAGCTGGGGGTTCGGGGAGTCGGAGGGCTACACCTTC CASSWGFGESEGYTF
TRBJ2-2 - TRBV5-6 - TGTGCCAGCAGCTTGGACGGGAAGGACACCGGGGAGCTGTTTTTT CASSLDGKDTGELFF
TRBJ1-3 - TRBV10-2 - TGCGCCAGCAGTGAGTACCCGAGGACGGACTCGGGAAACACCATATATTTT CASSEYPRTDSGNTIYF
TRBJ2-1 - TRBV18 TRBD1 TGTGCCAGCTCTAACCAGGGGGCGGGGTTTTTGGATGAGCAGTTCTTC CASSNQGAGFLDEQFF
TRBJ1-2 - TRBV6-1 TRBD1 TGTGCCAGCAGTGGCATACAAAACAGGGGATTTTATGGCTACACCTTC CASSGIQNRGFYGYTF
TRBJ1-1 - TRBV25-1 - TGTGCCAGCAGGGGGTACACTGAAGCTTTCTTT CASRGYTEAFF
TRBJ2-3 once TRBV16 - TGTGCCAGCAGCCGACAATCAGGGCTGGGAGATACGCAGTATTTT CASSRQSGLGDTQYF
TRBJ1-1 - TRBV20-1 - TGCAGTCACTTGGGGGTCTCTGAAGCTTTCTTT CSHLGVSEAFF
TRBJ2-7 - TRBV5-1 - TGCGCCAGCAGGACAGGATACACCTCCTACGAGCAGTACTTC CASRTGYTSYEQYF